The 9 T cell receptor beta chains presented below share a single source sample, sequenced in a study of beta chain features in type 1 diabetes. What was sequenced were expressed TCRB transcripts, since all of the isolated RNA had been reverse transcribed. TCRdb keeps only in-frame clones here, not all; method: immunoSEQ multiplex PCR. Among 350,000 or so clones listed, around a fifth were seen once. Material for sequencing was naive CD4+ T cells from blood. The receptors shown here come from a woman aged 18-29 years in good health.

This clone was observed a few times. The chain couples TRBV5-1 to TRBJ2-3; TRBD2 matches at 9 bases. Per the germline V gene, CDR1 is SGHRS and CDR2 is YFSETQ. The V and J ends lost 0 bases and 7 bases, in that order; junction bases with no gene match: 6. The CDR3 covers 15 residues. The CDR3 coding sequence is TGCGCCAGCAGCTTGGTAGCGGGGGAAGCATATACGCAGTATTTT. This sequence encodes CASSLVAGEAYTQYF.

The V and J genes are TRBV5-1 and TRBJ2-7, with D perhaps matching TRBD1 (6 bases). The V and J ends lost 4 bases and 6 bases respectively, with 26 bases between them. This CDR3 has 17 amino acids. The germline V gene encodes CDR1 SGHRS and CDR2 YFSETQ. The CDR3 sequence is CASSRADRLDFSSEQYF. The CDR3 DNA is TGCGCCAGCAGCCGCGCCGACAGGCTCGACTTTTCGAGCGAGCAGTACTTC.

A few counts support this clone. This chain uses TRBV2 with TRBJ2-1, with a tentative D call TRBD1 (5 bases). This CDR3 is 13 amino acids long. V lost 5 bases and J 4 bases, leaving 9 bases between the germline ends. Germline loops: CDR1 SNHLY, CDR2 FYNNEI. CDR3 coding DNA: TGTGCCAGCAGTACCGACAGTTACAATGAGCAGTTCTTC. Amino acids: CASSTDSYNEQFF.

The rearrangement uses TRBV5-6 and TRBJ2-5; the match to TRBD1 covers 11 bases. This CDR3 is built from 17 residues. Unmatched junction bases numbered 8, after V lost 3 bases and J lost 1 base. Germline CDR1 is SGHDT and CDR2 is YYEEEE. The chain's CDR3 is CASSSLKGTGGQETQYF. The CDR3 DNA follows: TGTGCCAGCAGCTCCCTAAAGGGGACAGGGGGCCAAGAGACCCAGTACTTC.

The chain uses TRBV29-1 and TRBJ2-1, with TRBD1 matching 9 bases. Germline assignment: CDR1 SQVTM and CDR2 ANQGSEA. V lost 3 bases to trimming and J lost 7 bases; unmatched junction nucleotides: 7. The CDR3 runs to 14 residues. The CDR3 DNA reads as TGCAGCGTTGATCGCGGGACAGGGAGTAATGAGCAGTTCTTC. Encoded protein: CSVDRGTGSNEQFF.

This clone was detected a few times. V gene TRBV29-1 combines with J gene TRBJ1-2, with D possibly TRBD1 on 5 matching bases. The length of the CDR3 is 12 residues. V was shortened by 4 bases and J by 6 bases, with 12 bases between the two germline ends. Germline CDR1 is SQVTM and CDR2 is ANQGSEA. CDR3 loop: CSVVRQGDGYTF. CDR3 in DNA: TGCAGCGTTGTTAGGCAGGGCGATGGCTACACCTTC.

J is TRBJ2-1 and V is TRBV5-1; D is perhaps TRBD2 (6 bases). The germline V gene encodes CDR1 SGHRS and CDR2 YFSETQ. Trimming took 4 bases from V and 0 from J, leaving 11 bases between them. The CDR3 covers 15 residues. CDR3 residues: CASSELGGSYNEQFF. For the CDR3, the DNA is TGCGCCAGCAGCGAGTTGGGAGGCTCCTACAATGAGCAGTTCTTC.

This clone was recorded a few times. The chain joins TRBV15 to TRBJ2-5; 7 nucleotides line up with TRBD1. This CDR3 region has 15 residues. The germline V gene encodes CDR1 LNHNV and CDR2 YYDKDF (reference sequence). Trimming removed 2 bases from V and 7 bases from J; junction bases left unmatched: 10. Here the CDR3 DNA reads TGTGCCACCAGCAGACCCGGGACAGCAATGGGGACCCAGTACTTC. Its translation: CATSRPGTAMGTQYF.

This clone was detected once. The chain links TRBV2 to TRBJ2-2, with D perhaps matching TRBD2 (6 bases). The CDR3 has 15 residues. Germline CDR1 is SNHLY and CDR2 is FYNNEI. The V and J ends lost 4 bases and 0 bases respectively, with 9 bases between them. The CDR3 region is CASSVRGTNTGELFF. The CDR3 DNA follows: TGTGCCAGCAGTGTGCGCGGGACGAACACCGGGGAGCTGTTTTTT.